This T cell receptor beta chain was observed in a study of metastatic and nonmetastatic thyroid tumors. V was pared by 4 bases and J by 7 bases, with 14 bases between. CDR3 length equals 14 residues. In germline, CDR1 is SNHLY, CDR2 FYNNEI. Thyroid surgery was performed in patients who had received no treatment beforehand. TCRdb called clones again from the PCR reads with MiXCR. The sample holds tens of thousands of clones, around 25% seen once. This clone is medium-sized by share. V usage is TRBV2 and J usage is TRBJ1-5; TRBD1 might be the D (5 bases). The sequencing input was blood. The sequence was collected from a female donor with papillary thyroid cancer or a benign thyroid nodule (not recorded which). Some clones in this sample may be carry-over from other donors' samples. CDR3 region: CASSVEGAGQPQHF. The CDR3 bases are TGTGCCAGCAGTGTAGAAGGGGCGGGACAGCCCCAGCATTTT.